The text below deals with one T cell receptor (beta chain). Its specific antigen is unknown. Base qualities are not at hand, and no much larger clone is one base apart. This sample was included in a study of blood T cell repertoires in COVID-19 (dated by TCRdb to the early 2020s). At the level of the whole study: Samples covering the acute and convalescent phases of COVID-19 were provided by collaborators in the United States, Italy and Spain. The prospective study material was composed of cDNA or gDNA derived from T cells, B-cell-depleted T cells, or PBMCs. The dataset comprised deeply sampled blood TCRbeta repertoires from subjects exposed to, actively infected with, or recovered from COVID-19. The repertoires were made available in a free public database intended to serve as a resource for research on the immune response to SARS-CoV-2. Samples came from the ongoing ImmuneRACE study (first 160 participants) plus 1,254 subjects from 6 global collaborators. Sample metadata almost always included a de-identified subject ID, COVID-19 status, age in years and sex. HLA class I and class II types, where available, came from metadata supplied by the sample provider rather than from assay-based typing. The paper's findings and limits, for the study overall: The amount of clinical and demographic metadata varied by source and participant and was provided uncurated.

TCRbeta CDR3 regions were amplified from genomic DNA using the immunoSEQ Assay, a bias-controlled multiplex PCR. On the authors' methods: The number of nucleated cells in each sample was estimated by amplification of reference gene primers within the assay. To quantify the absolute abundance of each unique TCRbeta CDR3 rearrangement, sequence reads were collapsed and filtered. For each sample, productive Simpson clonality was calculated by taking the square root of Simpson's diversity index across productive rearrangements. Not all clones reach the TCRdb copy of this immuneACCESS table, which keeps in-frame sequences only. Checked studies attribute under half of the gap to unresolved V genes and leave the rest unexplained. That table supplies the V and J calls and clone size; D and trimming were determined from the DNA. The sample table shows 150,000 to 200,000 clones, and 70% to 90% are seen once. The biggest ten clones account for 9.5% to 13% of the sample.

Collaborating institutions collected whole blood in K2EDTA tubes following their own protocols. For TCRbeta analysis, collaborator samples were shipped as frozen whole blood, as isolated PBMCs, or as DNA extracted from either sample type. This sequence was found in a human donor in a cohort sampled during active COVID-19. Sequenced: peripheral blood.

The nucleotides are TGTGCCAGTAGCAGGGGGGGCCGGACTAGCGGGAGAGATGAGCAGTTCTTC. The resulting protein is CASSRGGRTSGRDEQFF. The chain couples TRBV2 to TRBJ2-1; 13 middle bases align to TRBD2. CDR1 and CDR2 were assigned from the germline V gene as SNHLY and FYNNEI. The CDR3 holds 17 amino acids from the cysteine to the phenylalanine. The only DNA kept is the CDR3, 51 bases in frame from the first base. For this chain, trimming is 9 bases at the V end and 8 bases at the J end, and the number of junction bases without a gene match is 16. With the portions outside the CDR3 filled from the reference TRBV2 and TRBJ2-1 genes, the complete variable region becomes EPEVTQTPSHQVTQMGQEVILRCVPISNHLYFYWYRQILGQKVEFLVSFYNNEISEKSEIFDDQFSVERPDGSNFTLKIRSTKLEDSAMYFCASSRGGRTSGRDEQFFGPGTRLTVL.